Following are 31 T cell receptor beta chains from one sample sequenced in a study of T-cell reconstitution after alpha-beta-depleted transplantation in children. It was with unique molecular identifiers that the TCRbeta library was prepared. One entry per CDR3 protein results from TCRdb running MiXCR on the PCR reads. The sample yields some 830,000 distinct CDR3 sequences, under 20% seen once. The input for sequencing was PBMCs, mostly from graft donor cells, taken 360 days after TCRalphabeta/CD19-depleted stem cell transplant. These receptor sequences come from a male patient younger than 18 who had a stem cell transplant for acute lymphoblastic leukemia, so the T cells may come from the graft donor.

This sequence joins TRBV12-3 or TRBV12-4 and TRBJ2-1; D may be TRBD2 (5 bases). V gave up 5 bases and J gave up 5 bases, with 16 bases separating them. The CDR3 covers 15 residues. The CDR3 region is CASSPSVETNNEQFF. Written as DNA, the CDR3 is TGTGCCAGCAGTCCCAGTGTGGAGACTAACAATGAGCAGTTCTTC.

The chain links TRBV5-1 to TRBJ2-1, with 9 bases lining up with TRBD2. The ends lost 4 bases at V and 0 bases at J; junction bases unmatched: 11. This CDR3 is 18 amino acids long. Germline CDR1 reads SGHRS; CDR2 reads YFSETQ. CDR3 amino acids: CASSQTGTSSSSYNEQFF. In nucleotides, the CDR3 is TGCGCCAGCAGCCAGACCGGGACTAGCTCCAGCTCCTACAATGAGCAGTTCTTC.

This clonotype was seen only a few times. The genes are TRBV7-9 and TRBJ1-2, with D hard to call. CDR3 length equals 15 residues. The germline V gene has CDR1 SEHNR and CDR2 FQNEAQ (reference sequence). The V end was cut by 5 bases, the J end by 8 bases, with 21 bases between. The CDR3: CASSPWTPSAGGYTF. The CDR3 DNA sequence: TGTGCCAGCAGCCCATGGACTCCTTCTGCTGGGGGCTACACCTTC.

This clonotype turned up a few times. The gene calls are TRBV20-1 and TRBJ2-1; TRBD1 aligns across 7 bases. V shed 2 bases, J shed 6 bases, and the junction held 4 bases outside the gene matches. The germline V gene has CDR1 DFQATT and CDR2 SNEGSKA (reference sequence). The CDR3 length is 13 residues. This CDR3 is CSARTAGGNEQFF. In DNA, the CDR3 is TGCAGTGCTAGAACGGCAGGGGGCAATGAGCAGTTCTTC.

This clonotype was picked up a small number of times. The CDR3 here is CSARSAGGPLGQFF. Here the CDR3 DNA reads TGCAGTGCTAGATCGGCGGGAGGGCCCCTAGGGCAGTTCTTC. This sequence joins TRBV20-1 and TRBJ2-1; 9 bases line up with TRBD2. CDR1 and CDR2 (germline): DFQATT, SNEGSKA (reference sequence). The CDR3 has 14 residues. The V segment lost 2 bases and the J segment 12 bases; nucleotides outside the gene matches: 11.

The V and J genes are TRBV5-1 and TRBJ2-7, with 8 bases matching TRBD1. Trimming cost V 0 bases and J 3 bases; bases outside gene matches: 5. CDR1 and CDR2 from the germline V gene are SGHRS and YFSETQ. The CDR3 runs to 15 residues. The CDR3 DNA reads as TGCGCCAGCAGCTTGGCTCAGGACAGGGTCTACGAGCAGTACTTC. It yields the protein CASSLAQDRVYEQYF.

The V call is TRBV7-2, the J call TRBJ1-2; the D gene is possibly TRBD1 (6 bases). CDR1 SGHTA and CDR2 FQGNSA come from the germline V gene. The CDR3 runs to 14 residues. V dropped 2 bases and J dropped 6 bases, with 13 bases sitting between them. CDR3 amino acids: CASSLLQGRNGYTF. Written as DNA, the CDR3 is TGTGCCAGCAGCTTATTACAGGGTCGGAATGGCTACACCTTC.

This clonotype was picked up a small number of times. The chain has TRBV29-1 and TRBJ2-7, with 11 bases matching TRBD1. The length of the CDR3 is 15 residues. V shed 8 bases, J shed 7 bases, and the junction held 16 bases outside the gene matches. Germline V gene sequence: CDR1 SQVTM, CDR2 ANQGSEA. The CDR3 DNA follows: TGCAGCCCCATATTCCCCGGACAGGGGGCGCGGGAGCAGTACTTC. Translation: CSPIFPGQGAREQYF.

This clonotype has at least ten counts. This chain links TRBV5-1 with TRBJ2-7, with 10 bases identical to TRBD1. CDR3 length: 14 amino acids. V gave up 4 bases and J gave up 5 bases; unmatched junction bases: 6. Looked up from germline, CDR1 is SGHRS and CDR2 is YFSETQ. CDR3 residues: CASSRDRGDNEQYF. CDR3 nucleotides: TGCGCCAGCAGCCGGGACAGGGGTGACAACGAGCAGTACTTC.

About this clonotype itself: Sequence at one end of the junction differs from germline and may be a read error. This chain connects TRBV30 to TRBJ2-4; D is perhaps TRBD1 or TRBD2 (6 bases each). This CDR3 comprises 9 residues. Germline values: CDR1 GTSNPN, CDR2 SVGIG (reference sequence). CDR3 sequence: CAWNSGEDF. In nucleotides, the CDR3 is TGTGCCTGGAACTCAGGGGAGGACTTC.

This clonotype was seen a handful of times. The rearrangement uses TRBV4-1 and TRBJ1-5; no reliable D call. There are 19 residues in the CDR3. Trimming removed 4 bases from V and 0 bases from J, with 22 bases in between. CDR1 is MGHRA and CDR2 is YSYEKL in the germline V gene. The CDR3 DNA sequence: TGCGCCAGCAGCCGAAGCCACGCGCCTGCTCCTTATAGCAATCAGCCCCAGCATTTT. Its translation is CASSRSHAPAPYSNQPQHF.

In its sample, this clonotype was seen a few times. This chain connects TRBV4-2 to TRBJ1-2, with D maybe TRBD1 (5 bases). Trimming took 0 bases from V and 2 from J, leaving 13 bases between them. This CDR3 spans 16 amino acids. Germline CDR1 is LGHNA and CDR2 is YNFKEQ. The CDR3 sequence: CASSQDGGRVNYGYTF. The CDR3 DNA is TGTGCCAGCAGCCAAGATGGAGGCAGGGTGAACTATGGCTACACCTTC.

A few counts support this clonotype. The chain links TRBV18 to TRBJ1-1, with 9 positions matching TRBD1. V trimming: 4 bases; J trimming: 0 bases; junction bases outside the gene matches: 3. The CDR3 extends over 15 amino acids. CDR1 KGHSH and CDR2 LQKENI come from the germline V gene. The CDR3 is CASSQGQGMNTEAFF. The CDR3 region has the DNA TGTGCCAGCTCACAGGGACAGGGAATGAACACTGAAGCTTTCTTT.

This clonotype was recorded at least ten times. CDR3: CAISGQGRYYGYTF. CDR3 nucleotides: TGTGCCATCAGTGGACAGGGGAGGTACTATGGCTACACCTTC. The rearrangement joins TRBV10-3 to TRBJ1-2; 8 bases are a match to TRBD1. The V segment lost 4 bases and the J segment 3 bases; nucleotides outside the gene matches: 4. The CDR3 length is 14 residues. Germline assignment: CDR1 ENHRY and CDR2 SYGVKD.

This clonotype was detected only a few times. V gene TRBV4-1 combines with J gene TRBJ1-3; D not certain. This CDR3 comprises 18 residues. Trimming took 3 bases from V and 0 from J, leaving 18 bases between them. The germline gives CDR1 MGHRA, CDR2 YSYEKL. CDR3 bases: TGCGCCAGCAGCCAGGATCGTCCTCTCCGCGACTCTGGAAACACCATATATTTT. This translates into CASSQDRPLRDSGNTIYF.

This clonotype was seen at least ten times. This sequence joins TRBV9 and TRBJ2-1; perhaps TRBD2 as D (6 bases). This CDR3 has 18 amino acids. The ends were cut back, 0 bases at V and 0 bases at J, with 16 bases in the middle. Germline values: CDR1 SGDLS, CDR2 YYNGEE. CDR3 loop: CASSVVGLALSSYNEQFF. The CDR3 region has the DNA TGTGCCAGCAGCGTAGTCGGGCTAGCGTTGAGCTCCTACAATGAGCAGTTCTTC.

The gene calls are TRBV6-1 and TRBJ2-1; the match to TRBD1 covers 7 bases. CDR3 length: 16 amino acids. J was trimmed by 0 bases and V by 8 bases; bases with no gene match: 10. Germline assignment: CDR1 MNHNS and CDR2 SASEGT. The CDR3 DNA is TGTGCCAGCGGACGTTCCGGGACAGCCTCCTACAATGAGCAGTTCTTC. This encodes CASGRSGTASYNEQFF.

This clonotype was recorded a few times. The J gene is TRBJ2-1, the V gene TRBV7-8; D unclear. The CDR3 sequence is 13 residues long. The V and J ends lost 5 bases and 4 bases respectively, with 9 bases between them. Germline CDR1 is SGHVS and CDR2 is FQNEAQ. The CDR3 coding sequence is TGTGCCAGCAGCCCCTTGAATTACAATGAGCAGTTCTTC. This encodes CASSPLNYNEQFF.

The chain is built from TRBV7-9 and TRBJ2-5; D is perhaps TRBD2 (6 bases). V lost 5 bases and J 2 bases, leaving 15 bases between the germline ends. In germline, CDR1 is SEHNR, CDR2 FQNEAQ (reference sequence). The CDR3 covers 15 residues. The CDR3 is CASSPSEGIQETQYF. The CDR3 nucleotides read TGTGCCAGCAGCCCGTCGGAGGGTATTCAAGAGACCCAGTACTTC. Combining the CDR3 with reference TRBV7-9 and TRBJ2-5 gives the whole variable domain DTGVSQNPRHKITKRGQNVTFRCDPISEHNRLYWYRQTLGQGPEFLTYFQNEAQLEKSRLLSDRFSAERPKGSFSTLEIQRTEQGDSAMYLCASSPSEGIQETQYFGPGTRLLVL.

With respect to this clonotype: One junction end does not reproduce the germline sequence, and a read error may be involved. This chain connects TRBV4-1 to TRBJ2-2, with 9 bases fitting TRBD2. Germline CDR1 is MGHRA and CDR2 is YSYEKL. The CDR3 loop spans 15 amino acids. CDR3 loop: CASNQRGAKFGDLFF. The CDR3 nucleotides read TGCGCCAGTAACCAGCGGGGGGCTAAGTTCGGGGACCTGTTTTTT.

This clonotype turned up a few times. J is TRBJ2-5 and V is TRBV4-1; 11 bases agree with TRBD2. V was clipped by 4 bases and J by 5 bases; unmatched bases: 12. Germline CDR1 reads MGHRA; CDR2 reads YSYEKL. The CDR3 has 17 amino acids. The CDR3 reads CASSLWGLAGGRETQYF. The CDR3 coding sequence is TGCGCCAGCAGCCTGTGGGGGTTAGCGGGAGGGCGGGAGACCCAGTACTTC.

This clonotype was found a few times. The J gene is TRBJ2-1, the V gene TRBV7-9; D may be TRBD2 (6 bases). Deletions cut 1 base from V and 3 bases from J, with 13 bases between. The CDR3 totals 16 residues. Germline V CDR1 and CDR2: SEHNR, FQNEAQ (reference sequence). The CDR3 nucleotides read TGTGCCAGCAGCTTAGGGGTGGGGGGAATCTACAATGAGCAGTTCTTC. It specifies CASSLGVGGIYNEQFF.

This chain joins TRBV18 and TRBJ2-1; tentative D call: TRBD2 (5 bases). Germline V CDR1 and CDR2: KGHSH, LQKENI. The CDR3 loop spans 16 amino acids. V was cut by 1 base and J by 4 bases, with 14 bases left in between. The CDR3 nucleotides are TGTGCCAGCTCACCACGGGCTCACACGGGGTACAATGAGCAGTTCTTC. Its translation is CASSPRAHTGYNEQFF.

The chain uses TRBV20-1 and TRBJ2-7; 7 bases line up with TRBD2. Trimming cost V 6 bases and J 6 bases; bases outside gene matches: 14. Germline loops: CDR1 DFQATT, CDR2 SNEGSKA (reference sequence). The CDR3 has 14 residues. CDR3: CSAPPRLAKSEQYF. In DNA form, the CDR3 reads TGCAGTGCCCCCCCTAGACTAGCTAAGTCCGAGCAGTACTTC.

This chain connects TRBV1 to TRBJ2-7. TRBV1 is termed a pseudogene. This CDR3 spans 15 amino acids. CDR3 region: CTSSQDLAKPYEQYF. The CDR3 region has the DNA TGCACCAGCAGCCAAGATTTGGCGAAGCCCTACGAGCAGTACTTC.

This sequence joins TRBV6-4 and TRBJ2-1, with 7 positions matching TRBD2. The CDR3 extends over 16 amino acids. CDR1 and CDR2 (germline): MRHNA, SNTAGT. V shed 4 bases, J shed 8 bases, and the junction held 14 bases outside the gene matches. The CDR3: CASSVRGPAGRDEQFF. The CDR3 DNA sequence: TGTGCCAGCAGTGTTAGGGGCCCGGCGGGGAGGGATGAGCAGTTCTTC.

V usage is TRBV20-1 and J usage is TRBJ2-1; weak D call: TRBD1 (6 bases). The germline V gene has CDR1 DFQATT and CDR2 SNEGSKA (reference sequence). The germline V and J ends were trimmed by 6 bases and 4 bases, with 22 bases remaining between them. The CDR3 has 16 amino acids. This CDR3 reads CSAEELSGVPYNEQFF. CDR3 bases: TGCAGTGCCGAGGAGTTATCAGGGGTTCCGTACAATGAGCAGTTCTTC.

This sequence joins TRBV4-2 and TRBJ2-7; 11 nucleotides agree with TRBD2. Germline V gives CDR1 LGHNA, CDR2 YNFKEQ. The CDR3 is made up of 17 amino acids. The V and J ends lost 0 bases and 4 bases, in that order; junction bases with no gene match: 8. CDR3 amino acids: CASSQEATSGSMYEQYF. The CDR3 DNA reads TGTGCCAGCAGCCAAGAGGCAACTAGCGGGAGTATGTACGAGCAGTACTTC.

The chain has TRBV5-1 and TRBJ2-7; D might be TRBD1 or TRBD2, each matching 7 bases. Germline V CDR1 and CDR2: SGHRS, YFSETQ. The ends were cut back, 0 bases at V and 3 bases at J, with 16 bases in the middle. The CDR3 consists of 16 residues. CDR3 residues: CASSLAGGGGLYEQYF. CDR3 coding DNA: TGCGCCAGCAGCTTGGCTGGGGGAGGGGGCCTCTACGAGCAGTACTTC.

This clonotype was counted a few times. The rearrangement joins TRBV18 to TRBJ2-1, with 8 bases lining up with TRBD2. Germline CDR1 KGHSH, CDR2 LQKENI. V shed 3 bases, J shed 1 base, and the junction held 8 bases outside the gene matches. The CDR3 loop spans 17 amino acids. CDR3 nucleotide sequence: TGTGCCAGCTCACCGCCCTTAGCGGGAAAGTCCTACAATGAGCAGTTCTTC. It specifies CASSPPLAGKSYNEQFF.

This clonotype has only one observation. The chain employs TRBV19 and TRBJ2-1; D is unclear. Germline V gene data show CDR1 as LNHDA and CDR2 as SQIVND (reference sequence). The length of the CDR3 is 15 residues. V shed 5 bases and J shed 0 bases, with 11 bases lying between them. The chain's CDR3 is CASSWVGISYNEQFF. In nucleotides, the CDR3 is TGTGCCAGTAGTTGGGTAGGGATCTCCTACAATGAGCAGTTCTTC.